A single sample gave rise to the 14 T cell receptor beta chains below, sequenced in a study of STAT3 mutations in large granular lymphocyte leukemia (dated 2019 in TCRdb). Which antigens these TCRs recognize remains unknown. General study outcomes and caveats: All T-LGLL patients had at least one immunodominant TCRbeta clonotype, and roughly half had multiple immunodominant subclonotypes.

Libraries were constructed by the immunoSEQ multiplex PCR assay. TCRdb's version of the immuneACCESS table is confined to in-frame rearrangements and falls short of the full clone set. An unresolved V gene accounts for under half of the shortfall where checked; the remainder is of unknown origin. In this sample the table shows under 15,000 clones, roughly 76% of which occur a single time. The leading ten clones occupy 40% to 55% of the sample. Sequencing was carried out using peripheral blood mononuclear cells. These receptors were taken from a man in his 60s with T-cell large granular lymphocyte leukemia. Some clones in this sample may be carry-over from other donors' samples. The age is the age at diagnosis.

V usage is TRBV4-2 and J usage is TRBJ2-7, with TRBD1 as a possible D gene (6 bases). This CDR3 has 14 residues. V shed 4 bases and J shed 0 bases, with 10 bases lying between them. Germline CDR1 is LGHNA and CDR2 is YNFKEQ. CDR3 region: CASSPTGRSYEQYF. In nucleotides, the CDR3 is TGTGCCAGCAGCCCGACAGGTCGCTCCTACGAGCAGTACTTC.

This clone was recorded a few times. CDR3 residues: CASSGFGANVLTF. DNA for the CDR3: TGTGCCAGCAGTGGGTTCGGGGCCAACGTCCTGACTTTC. The chain carries TRBV7-9 and TRBJ2-6; D is undetermined. The germline gives CDR1 SEHNR, CDR2 FQNEAQ (reference sequence). V lost 6 bases and J lost 4, with 7 bases in between. The CDR3 covers 13 residues.

The chain recombines TRBV30 with TRBJ2-7, with D possibly matching TRBD2 (6 bases). The ends were cut back, 2 bases at V and 3 bases at J, with 11 bases in the middle. CDR3 size: 13 residues. Germline CDR1 and CDR2: GTSNPN and SVGIG (reference sequence). CDR3 in DNA: TGTGCCTGGAGTTGGCGGAGGGACTACGAGCAGTACTTC. Translating gives CAWSWRRDYEQYF. Looking up the rest from reference TRBV30 and TRBJ2-7 gives the full variable domain: SQTIHQWPATLVQPVGSPLSLECTVEGTSNPNLYWYRQAAGRGLQLLFYSVGIGQISSEVPQNLSASRPQDRQFILSSKKLLLSDSGFYLCAWSWRRDYEQYFGPGTRLTVT.

The rearrangement uses TRBV6-1 and TRBJ2-7; 9 nucleotides match TRBD1. CDR3 length: 14 residues. Per germline, CDR1 MNHNS and CDR2 SASEGT. The ends lost 4 bases at V and 5 bases at J; junction bases unmatched: 6. The chain's CDR3 is CASSGDRGFHEQYF. CDR3 nucleotide sequence: TGTGCCAGCAGTGGAGACAGGGGGTTCCACGAGCAGTACTTC.

This chain uses TRBV11-3 with TRBJ2-2; D call uncertain. V lost 5 bases and J 2 bases, leaving 9 bases between the germline ends. The V gene's germline CDR1 is SGHNT and CDR2 YENEEA. This CDR3 contains 14 residues. This CDR3 is CASSPSGNTGELFF. The CDR3 DNA reads TGTGCCAGCAGCCCTTCGGGTAACACCGGGGAGCTGTTTTTT.

V usage is TRBV18 and J usage is TRBJ2-1; D ambiguous. There are 11 residues in the CDR3. V was clipped by 4 bases and J by 5 bases, with 3 bases between them. Germline CDR1 KGHSH, CDR2 LQKENI. The CDR3 here is CASSRDNEQFF. The CDR3 nucleotides read TGTGCCAGCTCACGCGACAATGAGCAGTTCTTC.

This clone was detected once. J is TRBJ2-1 and V is TRBV28; 7 bases align to TRBD2. CDR3 length: 15 residues. V shed 2 bases and J 6 bases; nucleotides not matched to a gene: 7. Germline loops: CDR1 MDHEN, CDR2 SYDVKM. The CDR3 spells CASSLGGRGSNEQFF. Written as DNA, the CDR3 is TGTGCCAGCAGTTTAGGCGGGAGAGGGTCCAATGAGCAGTTCTTC.

This clone was observed a handful of times. V and J are TRBV6-6 and TRBJ1-5, with D tentatively TRBD1 (6 bases). V was trimmed by 5 bases and J by 4 bases, leaving 12 bases between them. The germline V gene has CDR1 MNHNY and CDR2 SVGAGI (reference sequence). CDR3 size: 14 residues. As DNA, the CDR3 is TGTGCCAGCAGTCCCTCAGGGACAAATCAGCCCCAGCATTTT. Protein: CASSPSGTNQPQHF.

This clone was seen a handful of times. This rearrangement joins TRBV27 to TRBJ1-2; D is perhaps TRBD1 (5 bases). The CDR3 is 13 amino acids. The V end was cut by 3 bases, the J end by 8 bases, with 13 bases between. Germline V lookup: CDR1 MNHEY, CDR2 SMNVEV (reference sequence). CDR3 amino acids: CASSFAQGRGYTF. The CDR3 DNA reads TGTGCCAGCAGTTTTGCGCAGGGTCGAGGCTACACCTTC.

The chain has TRBV29-1 and TRBJ2-7; D is undetermined. In germline, CDR1 is SQVTM, CDR2 ANQGSEA. The germline V and J ends were trimmed by 4 bases and 2 bases, with 9 bases remaining between them. The CDR3 has 12 amino acids. The DNA for the CDR3 is TGCAGCGTTGCAATCCCCCCCTACGAGCAGTACTTC. Protein: CSVAIPPYEQYF.

This clone appeared a few times. The V call is TRBV7-8, the J call TRBJ2-1, with 7 positions matching TRBD2. This CDR3 contains 15 residues. Germline V CDR1 and CDR2: SGHVS, FQNEAQ. J was trimmed by 3 bases and V by 2 bases; bases with no gene match: 4. The chain's CDR3 is CASSLKLADYNEQFF. The CDR3 bases are TGTGCCAGCAGCTTAAAGCTAGCGGACTACAATGAGCAGTTCTTC.

The V and J genes are TRBV18 and TRBJ1-5; TRBD1 agrees at 8 bases. V was pared by 4 bases and J by 4 bases, with 6 bases of the junction left unmatched. Looked up from germline, CDR1 is KGHSH and CDR2 is LQKENI. CDR3 length: 15 amino acids. This CDR3 is CASSRTGDRNQPQHF. CDR3 nucleotides: TGTGCCAGCTCACGTACAGGGGACAGGAATCAGCCCCAGCATTTT. The whole variable domain, filled in from reference TRBV18 and TRBJ1-5, reads NAGVMQNPRHLVRRRGQEARLRCSPMKGHSHVYWYRQLPEEGLKFMVYLQKENIIDESGMPKERFSAEFPKEGPSILRIQQVVRGDSAAYFCASSRTGDRNQPQHFGDGTRLSIL.

V is TRBV15 and J is TRBJ1-1; D is unresolved. Germline lookup yields CDR1 LNHNV and CDR2 YYDKDF (reference sequence). Trimming pared 0 bases from V and 4 bases from J, leaving 9 bases between. The CDR3 covers 14 residues. DNA of the CDR3: TGTGCCACCAGCAGAGATCAGCGGCCCACTGAAGCTTTCTTT. Its translation: CATSRDQRPTEAFF.

The rearrangement uses TRBV19 and TRBJ2-3; D gene unclear. The germline gives CDR1 LNHDA, CDR2 SQIVND (reference sequence). This CDR3 spans 13 amino acids. Trimming cost V 1 base and J 4 bases, with 6 bases left between them. CDR3 in amino acids: CASSIARSDTQYF. For the CDR3, the DNA is TGTGCCAGTAGTATAGCCCGGTCAGATACGCAGTATTTT.